This T cell receptor (beta chain) originates from a study of blood T cell repertoires in COVID-19. Overall study: Sites in the United States, Italy and Spain provided acute and convalescent COVID-19 samples.

Authors' data handling: From reference gene primer amplification, estimates of nucleated cell counts were derived. TCRdb's table, derived via immunoSEQ multiplex PCR, lists solely in-frame clones and lacks some. V, J and clone size reflect that table, while D and trimming were determined from the DNA. The sample includes some 150,000 clones, over 75% seen only once; the top ten take approximately 1.2%. Ages ranged from about 18 to 100 years, with residence in about two dozen US areas. This clonotype was sampled from a young woman with acute COVID-19. The sequencing input was PBMCs or T cells enriched from blood (not recorded which).

CDR3 protein: CASSEPQGSNNSPLHF. The CDR3 DNA is TGTGCCAGCAGTGAACCGCAGGGTTCCAATAATTCACCCCTCCACTTT. The chain combines TRBV6-1 with TRBJ1-6, with a tentative D call TRBD1 (5 bases). With 2 bases removed from V and 5 bases from J, the gap between germline ends came to 13 bases. CDR3 length equals 16 residues. Germline V CDR1 and CDR2: MNHNS, SASEGT.